One and the same sample provided the 11 T cell receptor beta chains below, sequenced in a study of read filtering for tumor transcriptome and immune sequencing. Molecular barcoded adaptors covering alpha/delta and beta/gamma chains were used on about 0.4 ug RNA. TCRdb reprocessed the reads with MiXCR, giving one entry per CDR3 protein. The repertoire holds 50,000 or so distinct CDR3 sequences, 10% to 15% seen once, with 14% to 15% in the top ten. The specimen was a population of CD138-negative cells sorted from bone marrow. These TCRs come from a donor at least 40 years old with multiple myeloma.

Concerning this clonotype itself: Since a much larger clone is just one base distant, this may be a read error. The chain carries TRBV4-1 and TRBJ1-5, with unresolved D. The CDR3 runs 15 residues. The germline V gene encodes CDR1 MGHRA and CDR2 YSYEKL. CDR3: CASSQEISGNRPQHF. The DNA for the CDR3 is TGCGCCAGCAGCCAAGAGATTAGCGGCAATCGGCCCCAGCATTTT.

This clonotype was counted at least ten times. This clone may be a read error of a much larger clone one base away. J is TRBJ2-1 and V is TRBV4-3; D perhaps matches TRBD2 (6 bases). This CDR3 is 14 amino acids long. CDR1 and CDR2 (germline): LGHNA, YSLEER. The CDR3 here is CASSRAGPYNGQFF. The CDR3 bases are TGCGCCAGCAGCCGAGCGGGCCCCTACAATGGGCAGTTCTTC.

This clonotype was recorded at least ten times. This chain links TRBV12-3 or TRBV12-4 with TRBJ1-1; TRBD1 matches at 9 bases. The trim removed 5 bases at V and 0 bases at J, leaving 10 bases unmatched. The CDR3 spans 17 residues. Written as DNA, the CDR3 is TGTGCCAGCAGTAAACAGGGGGCCGAGGAGATGAACACTGAAGCTTTCTTT. It encodes CASSKQGAEEMNTEAFF.

This clonotype was recorded at least ten times. The chain links TRBV5-1 to TRBJ2-3; 9 bases line up with TRBD2. CDR3 length: 17 residues. Losses at the gene ends were 0 bases for V and 0 bases for J; bases not matched to a gene: 5. Germline V CDR1 and CDR2: SGHRS, YFSETQ. CDR3 DNA: TGCGCCAGCAGCTTGGCGCCTAGCGGGACCAGCACAGATACGCAGTATTTT. This gives the protein CASSLAPSGTSTDTQYF.

This clonotype was observed many times. This chain joins TRBV24-1 and TRBJ2-1, with D perhaps matching TRBD1 (7 bases). The CDR3 runs to 16 residues. Germline lookup yields CDR1 KGHDR and CDR2 SFDVKD. The V gene lost 1 base and the J gene lost 6 bases, with 15 bases spanning the gap. CDR3 residues: CATSDFGQGGSNEQFF. The CDR3 bases are TGTGCCACCAGTGATTTCGGGCAGGGGGGAAGCAATGAGCAGTTCTTC.

This clonotype was seen many times. This rearrangement joins TRBV7-2 to TRBJ2-1; TRBD2 might be the D (6 bases). The germline V gene has CDR1 SGHTA and CDR2 FQGNSA. Trimming pared 1 base from V and 4 bases from J, leaving 14 bases between. The CDR3 has 16 residues. The CDR3, as DNA: TGTGCCAGCAGCTTAGGCCCGGCGGGACTTTACAATGAGCAGTTCTTC. Translating it yields CASSLGPAGLYNEQFF.

This clonotype occurred many times. This chain links TRBV7-9 with TRBJ1-1; D not resolved. Trimming removed 6 bases at V and 5 bases at J, with 4 bases between. The germline V gene encodes CDR1 SEHNR and CDR2 FQNEAQ (reference sequence). The CDR3 is made up of 10 amino acids. CDR3 DNA: TGTGCCAGCAGTGGGACTGAAGCTTTCTTT. It encodes CASSGTEAFF.

This clonotype has at least ten counts. J is TRBJ2-5 and V is TRBV18; weak D call: TRBD2 (6 bases). CDR3 length: 16 residues. Looked up from germline, CDR1 is KGHSH and CDR2 is LQKENI. V was pared by 3 bases and J by 3 bases, with 17 bases between. The CDR3 bases are TGTGCCAGCTCACCGGAGGGTCGGCGGGTTGAAGAGACCCAGTACTTC. Translating gives CASSPEGRRVEETQYF.

This clonotype has at least ten counts. CDR3 loop: CSAFLSGSGAETQYF. CDR3 nucleotides: TGCAGTGCTTTCCTTAGCGGGAGCGGGGCGGAGACCCAGTACTTC. The chain combines TRBV20-1 with TRBJ2-5; the match to TRBD2 covers 9 bases. The CDR3 sequence is 15 residues long. After removal of 5 bases from V and 5 bases from J, the junction contained 12 bases not matched to a gene. Germline V lookup: CDR1 DFQATT, CDR2 SNEGSKA (reference sequence).

This rearrangement joins TRBV10-2 to TRBJ2-3; 13 positions agree with TRBD2. V lost 5 bases to trimming and J lost 11 bases; unmatched junction nucleotides: 10. Germline V gene data show CDR1 as WSHSY and CDR2 as SAAADI. This CDR3 has 15 residues. In DNA form, the CDR3 reads TGCGCCAGCAGTTACGGGACTAGCGGGACAGGTATGCAGTATTTT. Protein sequence: CASSYGTSGTGMQYF.

This clonotype was seen repeatedly, ten times or more. The rearrangement joins TRBV11-2 to TRBJ2-7; unclear D gene. V was shortened by 0 bases and J by 5 bases, with 11 bases between the two germline ends. The germline V gene encodes CDR1 SGHAT and CDR2 FQNNGV. This CDR3 comprises 14 residues. The CDR3 sequence is CASSLDRSIDEQYF. CDR3 nucleotide sequence: TGTGCCAGCAGCTTAGACAGGTCTATCGACGAGCAGTACTTC.